One T cell receptor beta chain is described in this entry. What it binds is unknown. The data stem from a study of T cell responses to AZD1222 COVID-19 vaccine. Repertoires were generated with immunoSEQ multiplex PCR, while TCRdb's copy carries only in-frame clones and drops some. The sample holds tens of thousands of clones, 75% to 90% seen once. Study-level findings and limits: Clonal diversity was possibly underestimated; the donors were predominantly white British and more often female.

Looked up from germline, CDR1 is LNHDA and CDR2 is SQIVND (reference sequence). The CDR3 contains 15 residues. V was trimmed by 6 bases and J by 0 bases, leaving 12 bases between them. Sequenced material: peripheral blood, taken on day 0 of AZD1222 vaccination. The gene calls are TRBV19 and TRBJ1-5; D perhaps matches TRBD1 (5 bases). This TCR came from an adult in good health. CDR3 in DNA: TGTGCCAGTAGCCCGACAGAATATAGCAATCAGCCCCAGCATTTT. Residues: CASSPTEYSNQPQHF.